This is a list of T cell receptor beta chains from one sample in a study of blood T cell repertoires in COVID-19. Method: immunoSEQ multiplex PCR; TCRdb's copy keeps in-frame clones and lacks some. The sample contains 200,000 or so clones, 84% of which appear only once. The material sequenced was peripheral blood. These receptors all stem from a woman aged 70-85 years with active or convalescent COVID-19. Each CDR3 is given with its conserved first and last residue. A D gene is named only where the DNA matches it firmly. Only part of the rows carry a size: once, few, many, or a class if the clone is expanded.

>-|TRBV7-7|TRBJ1-4|TRBD1
CASSLRTGGNEKLFF
TGTGCTAGCAGCCTAAGGACAGGGGGTAATGAAAAACTGTTTTTT
>once|TRBV5-4|TRBJ1-6|TRBD1
CASSPRQGDSPLHF
TGTGCCAGCAGCCCGCGACAGGGGGATTCACCCCTCCACTTT
>once|TRBV28|TRBJ1-1|-
CASSQVNTEAFF
TGTGCCAGCAGTCAGGTGAACACTGAAGCTTTCTTT
>-|TRBV19|TRBJ1-1|-
CASRLQGQANTEAFF
TGTGCCAGTAGGCTTCAGGGGCAGGCGAACACTGAAGCTTTCTTT
>-|TRBV24-1|TRBJ2-1|TRBD1
CATSDGDSSPWNEQFF
TGTGCCACCAGTGATGGGGACAGTTCCCCATGGAATGAGCAGTTCTTC
>-|TRBV23-1|TRBJ2-3|TRBD1
CASSQPGQGARDTQYF
TGCGCCAGCAGTCAACCGGGACAGGGGGCGAGGGATACGCAGTATTTT
>-|TRBV11-2|TRBJ2-2|-
CASSPSDTGELFF
TGTGCCAGCAGCCCCTCGGACACCGGGGAGCTGTTTTTT
>-|TRBV19|TRBJ1-1|-
CASRRRGTQPMNTEAFF
TGTGCCAGTAGAAGGAGAGGTACCCAACCAATGAACACTGAAGCTTTCTTT
>-|TRBV6-6|TRBJ2-1|-
CASSYEGSYNEQFF
TGTGCCAGCAGTTACGAGGGCTCCTACAATGAGCAGTTCTTC
>-|TRBV14|TRBJ2-5|-
CASSHGHIQETQYF
TGTGCCAGCAGCCACGGACACATCCAAGAGACCCAGTACTTC
>once|TRBV7-9|TRBJ2-3|TRBD2
CASTVAGGEDTQYF
TGTGCCAGCACGGTAGCGGGGGGGGAAGATACGCAGTATTTT
>-|TRBV6-1|TRBJ2-2|-
CASSEPSRRGAFGELFF
TGTGCCAGCAGTGAACCATCGCGCCGGGGGGCTTTTGGGGAGCTGTTTTTT
>-|TRBV6-5|TRBJ2-7|-
CASRGATLSYEQYF
TGTGCCAGCAGGGGGGCAACCCTCTCCTACGAGCAGTACTTC
>-|TRBV18|TRBJ1-1|-
CASSSQGRDTEAFF
TGTGCCAGCTCATCCCAGGGGCGGGACACTGAAGCTTTCTTT
>once|TRBV15|TRBJ2-7|TRBD1
CATSRGTGTASAEQYF
TGTGCCACCAGCCGCGGGACAGGGACCGCCTCTGCCGAGCAGTACTTC
>-|TRBV5-4|TRBJ1-1|-
CASSLDPGLNTEAFF
TGTGCCAGCAGCTTGGACCCAGGGCTGAACACTGAAGCTTTCTTT
>-|TRBV19|TRBJ2-1|TRBD2
CASTKGTSGSNEQFF
TGTGCCAGTACCAAGGGGACTAGCGGGAGTAATGAGCAGTTCTTC
>-|TRBV13|TRBJ2-3|-
CASSPRPGQRQSTDTQYF
TGTGCCAGCAGCCCTAGGCCAGGACAGAGACAAAGCACAGATACGCAGTATTTT
>-|TRBV29-1|TRBJ2-1|TRBD2
CSVLLAGADNEQFF
TGCAGCGTCTTACTAGCGGGGGCCGACAATGAGCAGTTCTTC
>-|TRBV19|TRBJ2-7|TRBD1
CASSAPDRSYEQYF
TGTGCCAGTAGTGCTCCGGACAGGTCCTACGAGCAGTACTTC
>once|TRBV18|TRBJ2-1|TRBD2
CASSPRTSGRPQDEQFF
TGTGCCAGCTCACCACGGACTAGCGGGAGGCCCCAGGATGAGCAGTTCTTC
>-|TRBV4-1|TRBJ1-2|TRBD1
CASSQGGQGSYGYTF
TGCGCCAGCAGCCAAGGTGGACAGGGCAGCTATGGCTACACCTTC
>-|TRBV28|TRBJ1-4|-
CASSFIGGGNEKLFF
TGTGCCAGCAGTTTCATCGGGGGTGGTAATGAAAAACTGTTTTTT
>-|TRBV15|TRBJ2-7|-
CATSPFRGGGEQYF
TGTGCCACCAGCCCCTTCAGGGGAGGGGGCGAGCAGTACTTC
>-|TRBV7-8|TRBJ2-2|TRBD2
CASSPGLAGGNTGELFF
TGTGCCAGCAGTCCTGGACTAGCGGGAGGCAATACCGGGGAGCTGTTTTTT
>-|TRBV28|TRBJ2-1|-
CASSLPVKPSHNEQFF
TGTGCCAGCAGCCTCCCGGTCAAGCCTTCACACAATGAGCAGTTCTTC
>-|TRBV14|TRBJ1-5|-
CASSLLGGNQPQHF
TGTGCCAGCAGCCTCCTCGGGGGGAACCAGCCCCAGCATTTT
>-|TRBV16|TRBJ2-7|TRBD1
CASSQPDRGGAYEQYF
TGTGCCAGCAGCCAACCCGACAGGGGGGGGGCCTACGAGCAGTACTTC
>-|TRBV5-1|TRBJ2-1|-
CASSLGLINNEQFF
TGCGCCAGCAGCTTGGGTTTAATAAACAATGAGCAGTTCTTC
>-|TRBV10-1|TRBJ2-3|TRBD1
CATSGQALGDTQYF
TGCGCCACCTCGGGACAGGCCCTAGGAGATACGCAGTATTTT
>once|TRBV19|TRBJ1-4|TRBD1
CATYETGGAIKKLFF
TGTGCCACCTACGAGACAGGGGGCGCGATTAAAAAACTGTTTTTT
>-|TRBV2|TRBJ2-1|TRBD1
CASSWDRGRNEQFF
TGTGCCAGCAGTTGGGACAGGGGGCGCAATGAGCAGTTCTTC
>-|TRBV4-1|TRBJ1-1|-
CASSQILTGSTDEAFF
TGCGCCAGCAGCCAAATCCTGACCGGCTCCACAGATGAAGCTTTCTTT
>-|TRBV6-5|TRBJ2-7|TRBD1
CASSYSPGQGYEQYF
TGTGCCAGCAGTTACTCTCCGGGACAGGGGTACGAGCAGTACTTC
>-|TRBV6-5|TRBJ1-4|TRBD1
CASEGQGRGEKLFF
TGTGCCAGCGAAGGACAGGGGAGGGGTGAAAAACTGTTTTTT
>-|TRBV7-9|TRBJ2-5|-
CASSRSQETQYF
TGTGCCAGCAGCCGCAGCCAAGAGACCCAGTACTTC
>-|TRBV7-9|TRBJ2-1|-
CASSFEDLEQFF
TGTGCCAGCAGCTTTGAGGATCTTGAGCAGTTCTTC
>-|TRBV11-2|TRBJ2-4|TRBD2
CASSLLSAGKNIQYF
TGTGCCAGCAGCTTACTATCAGCGGGGAAAAACATTCAGTACTTC
>-|TRBV6-5|TRBJ2-7|-
CASSPYFSYEQYF
TGTGCCAGCAGTCCCTACTTCTCCTACGAGCAGTACTTC
>-|TRBV18|TRBJ1-5|-
CASSPTGDQPQHF
TGTGCCAGCTCACCGACAGGTGATCAGCCCCAGCATTTT
>-|TRBV27|TRBJ1-3|-
CASSFGGSGNTIYF
TGTGCCAGCAGTTTTGGGGGGTCTGGAAACACCATATATTTT
>-|TRBV7-9|TRBJ2-1|-
CASTKGGHEQFF
TGTGCCAGCACCAAGGGAGGACATGAGCAGTTCTTC
>-|TRBV30|TRBJ1-2|TRBD1
CASEQGARGYTF
TGTGCCTCAGAACAGGGGGCGCGGGGCTACACCTTC
>-|TRBV19|TRBJ1-1|-
CASSMGSYTEAFF
TGTGCCAGTAGTATGGGCAGCTACACTGAAGCTTTCTTT
>-|TRBV19|TRBJ2-7|TRBD2
CASSMGLAGPPEQYF
TGTGCCAGTAGTATGGGACTAGCGGGCCCTCCGGAGCAGTACTTC